This entry features one T cell receptor beta chain sequence. Its specificity is unknown. The data belong to a study of OX40 agonist ivuxolimab in advanced cancers. No patient had autoimmune disease or received systemic immunosuppression. TCRdb's copy holds only in-frame clones and misses some; the assay was immunoSEQ multiplex PCR. The sample carries 77,000 or so clones, approximately 81% recorded once. Study results and limitations: Averaging showed that CD8+ T cells had more expanded clones than CD4+ did.

The V gene lost 1 base and the J gene lost 7 bases, with 7 bases spanning the gap. This CDR3 contains 13 residues. Germline values: CDR1 SGHTA, CDR2 FQGNSA. This material consisted of CD4+ or CD8+ T cells sorted from blood, taken in a trial of the OX40 agonist ivuxolimab. This chain connects TRBV7-2 to TRBJ1-4; the D is unclear. The clonotype was recovered from an adult with an advanced solid tumor such as melanoma, head and neck, liver or kidney cancer. DNA of the CDR3: TGTGCCAGCAGCTTAGATTACGTTGAAAAACTGTTTTTT. Translating gives CASSLDYVEKLFF. Based on the CDR3 plus reference TRBV7-2 and TRBJ1-4, the full variable domain is GAGVSQSPSNKVTEKGKDVELRCDPISGHTALYWYRQSLGQGLEFLIYFQGNSAPDKSGLPSDRFSAERTGGSVSTLTIQRTQQEDSAVYLCASSLDYVEKLFFGSGTQLSVL.